The rows below give T cell receptor beta chains drawn from one sample of a study of blood T cell repertoires in COVID-19. The data were produced by immunoSEQ multiplex PCR, yet TCRdb's version contains in-frame clones alone and is incomplete. The table lists 300,000 or so clones, more than 70% of them singletons. The specimen sequenced was peripheral blood. The receptors come from a woman in her forties or fifties who had recovered from COVID-19. Each CDR3 is given with its conserved first and last residue. The order of the fields is J gene, V gene, D gene, clone size, CDR3 DNA, CDR3 protein. A D gene is named only where the DNA matches it firmly. Some rows have no size entry. The others give once, few or many, or a class for an expanded clone.

TRBJ1-5	TRBV6-5	NA	once	TGTGCCAGCAGTTTACAACCGGGGTATCAGCCCCAGCATTTT	CASSLQPGYQPQHF
TRBJ2-7	TRBV6-2/TRBV6-3	NA	once	TGTGCCAGCAGTCAGACTATGGGCGAGCAGTACTTC	CASSQTMGEQYF
TRBJ2-7	TRBV5-4	NA	NA	TGTGCCAGCAGCTTGGAAGCCTCTAGCTACGAGCAGTACTTC	CASSLEASSYEQYF
TRBJ1-3	TRBV18	NA	NA	TGTGCCAGCTCACAGGCGGGAGCAAACACCATATATTTT	CASSQAGANTIYF
TRBJ2-2	TRBV28	TRBD2	NA	TGTGCCGGGGGGAGGGGAGACACCGGGGAGCTGTTTTTT	CAGGRGDTGELFF
TRBJ2-7	TRBV6-5	TRBD1	NA	TGTGCCAGCAGCCCAGACAGGGACATTTACAACGAGCAGTACTTC	CASSPDRDIYNEQYF
TRBJ2-3	TRBV6-2/TRBV6-3	TRBD2	NA	TGTGCCAGCAGTTACCCCCTAGCGGGCCGCACAGATACGCAGTATTTT	CASSYPLAGRTDTQYF
TRBJ1-1	TRBV7-9	TRBD1	NA	TGTGCCAGCGGGAACAGGGGGACTGAAGCTTTCTTT	CASGNRGTEAFF
TRBJ2-5	TRBV6-6	TRBD2	NA	TGTGCCAGCAGTTACTCTCTAGCGGGAGGGTTAGAGACCCAGTACTTC	CASSYSLAGGLETQYF
TRBJ2-7	TRBV4-3	NA	NA	TGCGCCAGCAGCCAAGGTTCGGGAAACGAGCAGTACTTC	CASSQGSGNEQYF
TRBJ2-3	TRBV6-1	NA	NA	TGTGCCAGCAGTGAAAGAGGTACTACAGATACGCAGTATTTT	CASSERGTTDTQYF
TRBJ2-7	TRBV27	NA	NA	TGTGCCAGCGGACGAGAAAGGGACTCTGCCTCCTACGAGCAGTACTTC	CASGRERDSASYEQYF
TRBJ2-5	TRBV7-3	NA	NA	TGTGCCAGCAGCGAACGGGACATGGGCTCAGAGACCCAGTACTTC	CASSERDMGSETQYF
TRBJ2-1	TRBV7-3	TRBD2	once	TGTGCCAGCAGCTCCTTAGCGGGAGCTTACAATGAGCAGTTCTTC	CASSSLAGAYNEQFF
TRBJ2-7	TRBV6-6	NA	NA	TGTGCCAGTCATAGGACACTCTCCTACGAGCAGTACTTC	CASHRTLSYEQYF
TRBJ2-7	TRBV7-6	TRBD2	once	TGTGCCAGCAGCCCACTAGCGGGAGAGACCTACGAGCAGTACTTC	CASSPLAGETYEQYF
TRBJ2-1	TRBV24-1	TRBD2	few	TGTGCCACCAGTGAGAACCGGGACTACAGTTTGGGTGAGCAGTTCTTC	CATSENRDYSLGEQFF
TRBJ2-3	TRBV5-1	NA	once	TGCGCCAGCAGCCTCGGACTCAACACAGATACGCAGTATTTT	CASSLGLNTDTQYF
TRBJ1-1	TRBV2	TRBD1	NA	TGTGCCAGCAGTGAGACAGGGGGCGAGGTGACTGAAGCTTTCTTT	CASSETGGEVTEAFF
TRBJ1-5	TRBV3-1/TRBV3-2	NA	NA	TGTGCCAGCAGCCCCGGGACTTCGGATCAGCCCCAGCATTTT	CASSPGTSDQPQHF
TRBJ1-1	TRBV24-1	TRBD1	NA	TGTGCCACCAGTGAAGGACAGGGAAACACTGAAGCTTTCTTT	CATSEGQGNTEAFF
TRBJ2-2	TRBV7-9	TRBD2	NA	TGTGCCAGCAGCACCCCTAGCGGGAGAGGCACCGGGGAGCTGTTTTTT	CASSTPSGRGTGELFF
TRBJ2-7	TRBV6-5	TRBD2	once	TGTGCCAGCAGTTACTCATCCGGGACTAGTGTCCCCGAGCAGTACTTC	CASSYSSGTSVPEQYF
TRBJ1-3	TRBV5-6	NA	NA	TGTGCCAGCAGCTTCAGCTCTGGAAACACCATATATTTT	CASSFSSGNTIYF
TRBJ1-3	TRBV5-8	NA	few	TGTGCCAGCAGCGCAGGGTTCGCAGGAAACACCATATATTTT	CASSAGFAGNTIYF
TRBJ2-7	TRBV28	TRBD1	once	TGTGCCAGCAATCTACAGGGGGCCTACGAGCAGTACTTC	CASNLQGAYEQYF
TRBJ2-2	TRBV30	NA	once	TGTGCCTGGAGTCCCGGGGGTCTAACCGGGGAGCTGTTTTTT	CAWSPGGLTGELFF
TRBJ1-5	TRBV2	NA	few	TGTGCCAGCAGTGACGACGGTAGCTTGGAAAGGAGGGGTCAGCCCCAGCATTTT	CASSDDGSLERRGQPQHF
TRBJ2-4	TRBV30	NA	NA	TGTGCCTGGAGCCACGGAAGACTAGGGGATCAGTACTTC	CAWSHGRLGDQYF
TRBJ2-2	TRBV18	TRBD1	NA	TGTGCCAGCGAAACAGGGGGCACCGGGGAGCTGTTTTTT	CASETGGTGELFF
TRBJ1-1	TRBV7-6	NA	NA	TGTGCCAGCAGCTTAGGGCAGGGGAACACTGAAGCTTTCTTT	CASSLGQGNTEAFF
TRBJ2-3	TRBV6-5	NA	NA	TGTGCCAGCACCGCCCAGCGGTGGATCACAGATACGCAGTATTTT	CASTAQRWITDTQYF
TRBJ2-7	TRBV18	TRBD1	few	TGTGCCAGCTCACCAAAAACTCGCTCCGGGACAGGGGGCCACTACGAGCAGTACTTC	CASSPKTRSGTGGHYEQYF
TRBJ2-7	TRBV28	NA	NA	TGTGCCAGCAGTGCTACAGGGAAAGAAGGGGAGCAGTACTTC	CASSATGKEGEQYF
TRBJ1-3	TRBV5-1	TRBD1	NA	TGCGCCAGCACACAGGGGAGTATCGGTGGAAACACCATATATTTT	CASTQGSIGGNTIYF
TRBJ2-3	TRBV9	TRBD1	NA	TGTGCCAGCGGCCGGACAGGGGGCTTTACAGATACGCAGTATTTT	CASGRTGGFTDTQYF
TRBJ2-2	TRBV7-2	TRBD2	NA	TGTGCCAGCAGCTTGTCGGGGGGGAACACCGGGGAGCTGTTTTTT	CASSLSGGNTGELFF
TRBJ1-3	TRBV5-1	TRBD1	NA	TGCGCCAGCAGCTTGGATGGACAGGGTTCGGTCACCATATATTTT	CASSLDGQGSVTIYF
TRBJ1-3	TRBV6-5	NA	NA	TGTGCCAGCACCTCGGACAGCACCTTAAACACCATATATTTT	CASTSDSTLNTIYF
TRBJ1-2	TRBV5-1	TRBD1	medium-sized	TGCGCCAGCAGCTTGTATAGGGGGCCCCCGGATGGCTACACCTTC	CASSLYRGPPDGYTF
TRBJ2-3	TRBV11-2	NA	few	TGTGCCAGCAGCTTTGCGGGGATCACAGATACGCAGTATTTT	CASSFAGITDTQYF
TRBJ2-7	TRBV18	NA	NA	TGTGCCAGCTCACGGACAGAAATCTCCTACGAGCAGTACTTC	CASSRTEISYEQYF
TRBJ2-2	TRBV2	NA	NA	TGTGCCAGCCGAACTGGTAAAATCACCGGGGAGCTGTTTTTT	CASRTGKITGELFF
TRBJ2-6	TRBV2	TRBD1	NA	TGTGCCAGCAGTTCACAGGGGCTTGGGGCCAACGTCCTGACTTTC	CASSSQGLGANVLTF
TRBJ2-7	TRBV6-6	TRBD1	NA	TGTGCCAGCAGCGCCGGACAGGGGGCAAGCGAGCAGTACTTC	CASSAGQGASEQYF
TRBJ2-5	TRBV7-2	TRBD2	NA	TGTGCCAGCAGCTATTTGGGACTACCACAAGAGACCCAGTACTTC	CASSYLGLPQETQYF
TRBJ1-3	TRBV4-3	NA	NA	TGCGCCAGCAGCCAAGTAATTCCAGGGTCGACCGGAAACACCATATATTTT	CASSQVIPGSTGNTIYF
TRBJ1-5	TRBV15	NA	NA	TGTGCCACCAGCAGAGGGGGAGGCAATCAGCCCCAGCATTTT	CATSRGGGNQPQHF
TRBJ1-2	TRBV3-1/TRBV3-2	NA	NA	TGTGCCAGCAGCCAAGAGCGGGGGGCCTTTGGCTACACCTTC	CASSQERGAFGYTF
TRBJ2-3	TRBV12-3/TRBV12-4	NA	NA	TGTGCCACCGGTGGTCCAGATACGCAGTATTTT	CATGGPDTQYF
TRBJ1-2	TRBV27	TRBD1	NA	TGTGCCAGCGCCGTGACAGGGGGCGCGAACACCTTC	CASAVTGGANTF
TRBJ2-5	TRBV20-1	TRBD2	NA	TGCAGTGCTAGTGGACTAGCGAGTGATCAAGAGACCCAGTACTTC	CSASGLASDQETQYF